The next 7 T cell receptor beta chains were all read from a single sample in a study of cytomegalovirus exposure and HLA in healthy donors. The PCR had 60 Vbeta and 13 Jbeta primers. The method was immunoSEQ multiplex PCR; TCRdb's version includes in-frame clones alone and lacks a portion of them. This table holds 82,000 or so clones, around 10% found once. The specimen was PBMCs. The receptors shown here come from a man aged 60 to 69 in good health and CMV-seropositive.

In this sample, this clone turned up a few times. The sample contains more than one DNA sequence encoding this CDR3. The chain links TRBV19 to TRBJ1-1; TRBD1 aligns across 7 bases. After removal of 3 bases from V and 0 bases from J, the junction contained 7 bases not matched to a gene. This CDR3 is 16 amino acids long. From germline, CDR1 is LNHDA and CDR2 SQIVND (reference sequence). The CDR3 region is CASSITDRSMNTEAFF. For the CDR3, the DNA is TGTGCCAGTAGTATCACGGACAGGTCAATGAACACTGAAGCTTTCTTT. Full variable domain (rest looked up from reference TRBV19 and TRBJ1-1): DGGITQSPKYLFRKEGQNVTLSCEQNLNHDAMYWYRQDPGQGLRLIYYSQIVNDFQKGDIAEGYSVSREKKESFPLTVTSAQKNPTAFYLCASSITDRSMNTEAFFGQGTRLTVV.

The CDR3 sequence is CAISESVPGMNTEAFF. The DNA of the CDR3 is TGTGCCATCAGTGAGTCAGTCCCGGGGATGAACACTGAAGCTTTCTTT. The chain employs TRBV10-3 and TRBJ1-1, with D hard to call. V dropped 0 bases and J dropped 0 bases, with 11 bases sitting between them. Germline-derived CDR1 and CDR2 are ENHRY and SYGVKD. This CDR3 contains 16 residues.

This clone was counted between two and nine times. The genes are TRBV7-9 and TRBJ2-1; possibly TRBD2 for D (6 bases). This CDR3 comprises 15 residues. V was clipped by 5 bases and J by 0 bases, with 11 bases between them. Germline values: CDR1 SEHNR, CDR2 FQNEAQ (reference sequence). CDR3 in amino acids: CASSQAGPSYNEQFF. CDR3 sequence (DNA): TGTGCCAGCAGCCAAGCGGGTCCCTCCTACAATGAGCAGTTCTTC.

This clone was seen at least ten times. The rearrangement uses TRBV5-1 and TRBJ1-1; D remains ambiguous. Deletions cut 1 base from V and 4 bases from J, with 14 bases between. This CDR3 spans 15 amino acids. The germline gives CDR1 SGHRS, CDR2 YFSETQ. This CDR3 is CASSLRASEGTEAFF. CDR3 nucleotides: TGCGCCAGCAGCTTGAGAGCGTCGGAGGGCACTGAAGCTTTCTTT. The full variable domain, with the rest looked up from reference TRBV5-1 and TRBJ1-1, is KAGVTQTPRYLIKTRGQQVTLSCSPISGHRSVSWYQQTPGQGLQFLFEYFSETQRNKGNFPGRFSGRQFSNSRSEMNVSTLELGDSALYLCASSLRASEGTEAFFGQGTRLTVV.

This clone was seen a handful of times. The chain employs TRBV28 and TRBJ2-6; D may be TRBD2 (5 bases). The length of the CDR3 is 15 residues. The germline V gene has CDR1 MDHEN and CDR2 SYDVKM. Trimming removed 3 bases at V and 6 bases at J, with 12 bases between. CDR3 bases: TGTGCCAGCAGTTTCACGGTAGCGACGGCCAACGTCCTGACTTTC. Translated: CASSFTVATANVLTF.

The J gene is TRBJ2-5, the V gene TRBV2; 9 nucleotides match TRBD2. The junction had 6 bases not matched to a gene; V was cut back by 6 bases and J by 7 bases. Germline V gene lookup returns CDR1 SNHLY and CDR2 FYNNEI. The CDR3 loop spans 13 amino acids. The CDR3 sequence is CASRDSGGRTQYF. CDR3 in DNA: TGTGCCAGCAGGGATAGCGGGGGTAGGACCCAGTACTTC.

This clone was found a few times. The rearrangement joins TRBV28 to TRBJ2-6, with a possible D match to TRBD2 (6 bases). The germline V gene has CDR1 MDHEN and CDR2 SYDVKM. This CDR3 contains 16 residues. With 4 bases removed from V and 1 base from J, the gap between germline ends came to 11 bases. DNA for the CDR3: TGTGCCAGCAGTTCCCCGGGACTTTCTGGGGCCAACGTCCTGACTTTC. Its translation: CASSSPGLSGANVLTF.